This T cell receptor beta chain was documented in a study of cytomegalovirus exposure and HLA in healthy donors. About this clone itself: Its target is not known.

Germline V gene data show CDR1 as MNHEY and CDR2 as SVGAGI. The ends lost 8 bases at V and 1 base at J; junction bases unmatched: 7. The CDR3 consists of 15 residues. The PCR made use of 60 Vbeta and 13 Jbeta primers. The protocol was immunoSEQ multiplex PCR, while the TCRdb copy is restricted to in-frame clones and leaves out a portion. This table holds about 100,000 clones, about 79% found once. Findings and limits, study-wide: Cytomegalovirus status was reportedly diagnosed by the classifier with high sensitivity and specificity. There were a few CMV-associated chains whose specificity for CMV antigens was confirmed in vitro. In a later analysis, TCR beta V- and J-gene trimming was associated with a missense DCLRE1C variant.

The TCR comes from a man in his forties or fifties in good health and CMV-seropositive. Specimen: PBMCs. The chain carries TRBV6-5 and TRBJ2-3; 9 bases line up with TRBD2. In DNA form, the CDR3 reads TGTGCCAGCGCAGGCGGGAGGGCCGGCACAGATACGCAGTATTTT. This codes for CASAGGRAGTDTQYF.